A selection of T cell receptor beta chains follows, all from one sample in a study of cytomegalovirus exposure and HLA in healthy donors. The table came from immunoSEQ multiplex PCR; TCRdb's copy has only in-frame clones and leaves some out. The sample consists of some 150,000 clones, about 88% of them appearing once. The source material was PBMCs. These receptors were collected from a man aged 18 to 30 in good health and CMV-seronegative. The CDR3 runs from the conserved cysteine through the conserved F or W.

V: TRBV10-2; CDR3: CASSGQGSETQYF
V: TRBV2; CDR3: CASSGVGTLGTSGYNEQFF
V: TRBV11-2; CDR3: CASSLAPSPLIYF
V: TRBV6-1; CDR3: CASSELSGANYGYTF
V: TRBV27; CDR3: CASRLTFDRGLGQPQHF
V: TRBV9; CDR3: CASSVAGRGRGGTEAFF
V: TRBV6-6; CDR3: CASSYQGTGANVLTF
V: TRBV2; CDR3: CASNGQGATDTQYF
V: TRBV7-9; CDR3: CASSLTGAGRSYEQYF
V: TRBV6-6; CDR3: CASSYSSGSGFEQYF
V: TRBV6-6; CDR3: CASSRPGSSGNTIYF
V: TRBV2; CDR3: CASRETGVMNSPLHF
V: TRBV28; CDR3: CASSLPGRDTEAFF
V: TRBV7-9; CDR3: CASSLSWTSAYNEQFF
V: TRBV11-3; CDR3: CASSLQTGVDQETQYF
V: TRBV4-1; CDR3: CASGGVTDTQYF
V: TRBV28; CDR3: CASSLMTGNQPQHF
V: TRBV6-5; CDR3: CASSGQGVRGYTF
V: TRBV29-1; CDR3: CSVASTDTQYF
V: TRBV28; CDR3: CASSSSTGTANNYGYTF
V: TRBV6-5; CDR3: CASNNLTGTYNEQFF
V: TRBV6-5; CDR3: CASSYESRANEQFF
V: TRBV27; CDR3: CASKQGEGTGELFF
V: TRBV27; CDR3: CASSVGVEQYF
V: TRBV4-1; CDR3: CASSPPRDRGPGETQYF
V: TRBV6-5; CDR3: CASSYTLAGETDTQYF
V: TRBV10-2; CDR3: CASTLTADSGNTIYF
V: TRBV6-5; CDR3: CASSFFGPGGYTF